This T cell receptor (beta chain) was identified during a study of T-cell reconstitution after alpha-beta-depleted transplantation in children. The TCRbeta library was prepared with unique molecular identifiers. TCRdb recomputed calls from the PCR reads with MiXCR, one row per CDR3 protein. The sample lists approximately 1,000,000 distinct CDR3 sequences, roughly 29% occurring once. Germline lookup yields CDR1 SGDLS and CDR2 YYNGEE. This CDR3 is 15 amino acids long. J gave up 5 bases and V 1 base, and 5 bases lay outside the gene matches. The clonotype originates from a boy in the first two years of life who had a stem cell transplant for SCID, so the T cells may come from the graft donor. The V gene is TRBV9, the J gene TRBJ1-5; the match to TRBD1 covers 8 bases. Sequencing used PBMCs, mostly from graft donor cells, obtained 360 days after TCRalphabeta/CD19-depleted stem cell transplant. The CDR3 bases are TGTGCCAGCAGCGTAACAGGGGGTGTCGATCAGCCCCAGCATTTT. Translated: CASSVTGGVDQPQHF.